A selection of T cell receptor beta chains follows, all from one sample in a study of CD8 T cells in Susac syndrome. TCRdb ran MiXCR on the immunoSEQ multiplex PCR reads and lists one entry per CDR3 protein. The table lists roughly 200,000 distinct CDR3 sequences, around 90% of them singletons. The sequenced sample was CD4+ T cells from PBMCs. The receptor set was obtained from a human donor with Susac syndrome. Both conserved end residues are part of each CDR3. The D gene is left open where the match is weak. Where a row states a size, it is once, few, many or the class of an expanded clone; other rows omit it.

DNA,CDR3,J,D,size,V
TGTGCCAGCAGCGCTCGGCCCGGGGGAGCAGATACGCAGTATTTT,CASSARPGGADTQYF,TRBJ2-3,NA,NA,TRBV9
TGCGCCAGCAGCTTGGGCGCCGGGGCGAGGGACGAGCAGTACTTC,CASSLGAGARDEQYF,TRBJ2-7,NA,NA,TRBV5-1
TGTGCCAGCAGTGTCGACATTTCAAGCGATGAGCAGTTCTTC,CASSVDISSDEQFF,TRBJ2-1,NA,NA,TRBV6-4
TGTGCCATCAGTGAGCGGGGGGACGATCAGCCCCAGCATTTT,CAISERGDDQPQHF,TRBJ1-5,NA,NA,TRBV10-3
TGTGCCAGCAGTCGACGGAATAGCTTGCCAGATACGCAGTATTTT,CASSRRNSLPDTQYF,TRBJ2-3,NA,NA,TRBV27
TGTGCCAGCAGTGGCGGAGACGCGAGCTCCTACGAGCAGTACTTC,CASSGGDASSYEQYF,TRBJ2-7,NA,NA,TRBV25-1
TGCAGTGCAGAGGGACTCATAAAGGACAATGAGCAGTTCTTC,CSAEGLIKDNEQFF,TRBJ2-1,NA,NA,TRBV20-1
TGCGCCAGCAGCGGGGGACTGCAAGAGACCCAGTACTTC,CASSGGLQETQYF,TRBJ2-5,NA,NA,TRBV5-1
TGCAGTGCTAGCTCTAGCGGGACCTACAATGAGCAGTTCTTC,CSASSSGTYNEQFF,TRBJ2-1,TRBD2,once,TRBV20-1
TGCGCCAGCAGCTTGGGTCGGGACAGGGCCAGTGCAGATACGCAGTATTTT,CASSLGRDRASADTQYF,TRBJ2-3,TRBD1,NA,TRBV5-1
TGTGCCAGCGGATCCAAGCCTCACTATGGCTACACCTTC,CASGSKPHYGYTF,TRBJ1-2,NA,NA,TRBV6-5
TGTGCCAGCAGGCCGCAGGGAATACGCTATGGCTACACCTTC,CASRPQGIRYGYTF,TRBJ1-2,NA,few,TRBV5-6
TGTGCCAGCAGCCAAGAAGTATCGGCTTCGAAAGAGCAGTACTTC,CASSQEVSASKEQYF,TRBJ2-7,NA,NA,TRBV3-1
TGTGCCAGCAGTTACTTGGCGGGAGGGGGTTCCTACAATGAGCAGTTCTTC,CASSYLAGGGSYNEQFF,TRBJ2-1,TRBD2,NA,TRBV6-2/TRBV6-3
TGTGCCAGCAGTTTGGGCACCCGCTACGAGCAGTACTTC,CASSLGTRYEQYF,TRBJ2-7,NA,NA,TRBV28
TGTGCCAGCAGTGAATCGACAGAAAATCAGCCCCAGCATTTT,CASSESTENQPQHF,TRBJ1-5,NA,NA,TRBV2
TGTGCCTGGAGTTTGGCTTATGAGCAGTTCTTC,CAWSLAYEQFF,TRBJ2-1,NA,NA,TRBV30
TGTGCCAGCAGCGTAGAACCCCAGAGCTATGGCTACACCTTC,CASSVEPQSYGYTF,TRBJ1-2,NA,few,TRBV9
TGTGCCAGTAGGCTTACGGGACAGGCCGTAGGTCAGCCCCAGCATTTT,CASRLTGQAVGQPQHF,TRBJ1-5,TRBD1,NA,TRBV19
TGCAGTGCTCAGCCGACCGGGACAGGGAGCATTCAGTACTTC,CSAQPTGTGSIQYF,TRBJ2-4,TRBD1,NA,TRBV20-1
TGTGCCAGCAGCAATAAGATGATGACAGCGGCTGAAGCTTTCTTT,CASSNKMMTAAEAFF,TRBJ1-1,NA,NA,TRBV11-2
TGTGCCAGCAGTTTATTGGGACAGGCGAGCACCTACGAGCAGTACTTC,CASSLLGQASTYEQYF,TRBJ2-7,TRBD1,NA,TRBV28
TGTGCCATCAGTGCAACTAGCGGGAGAGGTAGGGAGACCCAGTACTTC,CAISATSGRGRETQYF,TRBJ2-5,TRBD2,NA,TRBV10-3
TGCGCCAGCAGCTTGCAGGGGTACCCGGACAATGAGCAGTTCTTC,CASSLQGYPDNEQFF,TRBJ2-1,NA,NA,TRBV5-1
TGTGCCAGCAGGTACCACCATCTAGCGGGAGTGGGGAACGAGCAGTACTTC,CASRYHHLAGVGNEQYF,TRBJ2-7,TRBD2,once,TRBV2
TGTGCCAGCACCAAAGGAACAGGCGACCAGCCCCAGCATTTT,CASTKGTGDQPQHF,TRBJ1-5,NA,NA,TRBV7-9
TGTGCCAGCAGTGAAGCACGGGCAGGGAATATGAGAGCCAAAAACATTCAGTACTTC,CASSEARAGNMRAKNIQYF,TRBJ2-4,NA,NA,TRBV6-1
TGTGCCAGCAGCTCCCGGACAGGCCCCTACGAGCAGTACTTC,CASSSRTGPYEQYF,TRBJ2-7,TRBD1,NA,TRBV7-9
TGCAGTGCTAGAGTGGGGCCGGTGAGTCAGCCCCAGCATTTT,CSARVGPVSQPQHF,TRBJ1-5,NA,NA,TRBV20-1
TGTGCCAGTAGTATAGGGCCGGGGGAGAACACTGAAGCTTTCTTT,CASSIGPGENTEAFF,TRBJ1-1,NA,NA,TRBV19
TGTGCCAGCTCACCAGGACAATTGGAGACCCAGTACTTC,CASSPGQLETQYF,TRBJ2-5,NA,NA,TRBV18
TGTGCCACCAAGTACTCTGGGGCCAACGTCCTGACTTTC,CATKYSGANVLTF,TRBJ2-6,NA,NA,TRBV19
TGTGCCAGCAACCAACAGGGATTGAGCTACGAGCAGTACTTC,CASNQQGLSYEQYF,TRBJ2-7,NA,NA,TRBV14
TGCGCCAGCAGCCCCGGGGACAGGAACACTGAAGCTTTCTTT,CASSPGDRNTEAFF,TRBJ1-1,TRBD1,NA,TRBV5-1
TGCAGTGCTAGGATAGCGGGAGAAGAGACCCAGTACTTC,CSARIAGEETQYF,TRBJ2-5,TRBD2,NA,TRBV20-1
TGCGCCAGCAGCCAAGAATTTAGGCTAGAGGTGACCCAGTACTTC,CASSQEFRLEVTQYF,TRBJ2-5,NA,NA,TRBV4-1
TGCGCCAGCAGCCAAGATCGATATTCACCCCTCCACTTT,CASSQDRYSPLHF,TRBJ1-6,NA,NA,TRBV4-1
TGTGCCAGCAGCCCTAGGGGGATGAACACCGGGGAGCTGTTTTTT,CASSPRGMNTGELFF,TRBJ2-2,NA,NA,TRBV11-2
TGTGCCAGCAGCCGGAACGCAGGGTGGGGAGATAACACTGAAGCTTTCTTT,CASSRNAGWGDNTEAFF,TRBJ1-1,NA,few,TRBV7-3
TGTGCCAGCAGTGAACTAGCGGCGAACACCGGGGAGCTGTTTTTT,CASSELAANTGELFF,TRBJ2-2,TRBD2,few,TRBV2
TGTGCCAGCAGTTTGGTCCTTCTCCCTCTGTTTTTT,CASSLVLLPLFF,TRBJ1-4,NA,NA,TRBV28
TGCAGTGCTCTACAGCGGGAGAAAGTTTTTCAGCAGTTCTTC,CSALQREKVFQQFF,TRBJ2-1,TRBD2,NA,TRBV20-1
TGCACCAGCAGCCAAGATCGCCCTTTATCTAGCGGGAGGGCATGCGACGAGCAGTACTTC,CTSSQDRPLSSGRACDEQYF,TRBJ2-7,NA,NA,TRBV1
TGCGCCAGCAGCTTGAGGGGACGGTACGAGCAGTACTTC,CASSLRGRYEQYF,TRBJ2-7,NA,NA,TRBV5-1
TGTGCCAGCACCCTCGACAGGATAAACCAGCCCCAGCATTTT,CASTLDRINQPQHF,TRBJ1-5,NA,NA,TRBV12-3/TRBV12-4
TGTGCCAGCTCACGGCAGGACTACACAGATACGCAGTATTTT,CASSRQDYTDTQYF,TRBJ2-3,NA,NA,TRBV18
TGCAGTGCTAGGTACAGGGGGAACACTGAAGCTTTCTTT,CSARYRGNTEAFF,TRBJ1-1,TRBD1,NA,TRBV20-1
TGCAGTGCTTCGAGCGGGAATGGTCAAGAGACCCAGTACTTC,CSASSGNGQETQYF,TRBJ2-5,TRBD2,NA,TRBV20-1
TGCGCCAGCCACAGGGACATCACAGATACGCAGTATTTT,CASHRDITDTQYF,TRBJ2-3,NA,NA,TRBV5-1
TGTGCCAGCAGCTCCGACAGGGTGTACGAGCAGTACTTC,CASSSDRVYEQYF,TRBJ2-7,TRBD1,NA,TRBV5-4
TGTGCCAGCAGTCCTGGAGGGACGACCTACAATGAGCAGTTCTTC,CASSPGGTTYNEQFF,TRBJ2-1,NA,NA,TRBV27
TGTGCCAGCACGGGACAGAGATCCGCCACTGAAGCTTTCTTT,CASTGQRSATEAFF,TRBJ1-1,TRBD1,NA,TRBV6-1
TGTGCCAGCAGTACCAGAAAGGGGTTGGCTAGCAATCAGCCCCAGCATTTT,CASSTRKGLASNQPQHF,TRBJ1-5,NA,NA,TRBV6-1
TGTGCCAGTAGATCGCAGGGGAGGCAGGGGTCAGATACGCAGTATTTT,CASRSQGRQGSDTQYF,TRBJ2-3,NA,NA,TRBV19
TGTGCCAGCTCCTTAGCCGGGGACTATGGCTACACCTTC,CASSLAGDYGYTF,TRBJ1-2,NA,NA,TRBV7-6